These T cell receptor beta chains were read from a single sample in a study of T cells in Graves' hyperthyroidism and ophthalmopathy. TCRdb reprocessed the multiplex PCR reads via MiXCR and lists one record per CDR3 protein. The sample contains approximately 330,000 distinct CDR3 sequences, approximately 18% of which appear only once. Specimen: blood. The receptors shown here come from a woman between 45 and 65 years old with Graves' hyperthyroidism. CDR3s include the opening cysteine and the closing phenylalanine or tryptophan. Each record gives: V gene, clone size, J gene, D gene, CDR3 protein, CDR3 DNA. A D gene is named only where the DNA matches it firmly. Size tells how often a clone was seen (once, few, many) or the class of an expanded clone, and some rows leave it out.

v_gene: TRBV11-2
abundance: many
j_gene: TRBJ2-1
d_gene: TRBD2
CDR3aa: CASSLGVAGGEQFF
CDR3nt: TGTGCCAGCAGCTTAGGAGTAGCGGGAGGTGAGCAGTTCTTC

v_gene: TRBV28
abundance: few
j_gene: TRBJ2-6
d_gene: NA
CDR3aa: CASSLLQGLGANVLTF
CDR3nt: TGTGCCAGCAGCTTATTGCAGGGGCTCGGGGCCAACGTCCTGACTTTC

v_gene: TRBV7-9
abundance: few
j_gene: TRBJ2-5
d_gene: TRBD2
CDR3aa: CASSLGLAPQETQYF
CDR3nt: TGTGCCAGCAGCTTAGGACTAGCGCCCCAAGAGACCCAGTACTTC

v_gene: TRBV30
abundance: NA
j_gene: TRBJ1-5
d_gene: NA
CDR3aa: CAWSGGGNQPQHF
CDR3nt: TGTGCCTGGAGTGGGGGGGGCAATCAGCCCCAGCATTTT

v_gene: TRBV28
abundance: NA
j_gene: TRBJ1-5
d_gene: TRBD1
CDR3aa: CASSRRGYSNQPQHF
CDR3nt: TGTGCCAGCAGCCGCAGGGGGTATAGCAATCAGCCCCAGCATTTT

v_gene: TRBV27
abundance: few
j_gene: TRBJ1-6
d_gene: TRBD1
CDR3aa: CASTTTGGKNSPLHF
CDR3nt: TGTGCCAGCACCACGACAGGGGGCAAAAATTCACCCCTCCACTTT

v_gene: TRBV4-1
abundance: NA
j_gene: TRBJ2-1
d_gene: TRBD2
CDR3aa: CASSQGHSGRYEQFF
CDR3nt: TGCGCCAGCAGCCAAGGCCATAGCGGGAGATACGAGCAGTTCTTC

v_gene: TRBV3-1
abundance: many
j_gene: TRBJ2-1
d_gene: NA
CDR3aa: CASSQGNFEQFF
CDR3nt: TGTGCCAGCAGCCAAGGGAACTTTGAGCAGTTCTTC

v_gene: TRBV18
abundance: many
j_gene: TRBJ2-1
d_gene: TRBD2
CDR3aa: CASSLFSRGDSYNEQFF
CDR3nt: TGTGCCAGCTCACTATTCTCGCGGGGGGACTCCTACAATGAGCAGTTCTTC

v_gene: TRBV29-1
abundance: NA
j_gene: TRBJ2-3
d_gene: NA
CDR3aa: CSVGLVTDTQYF
CDR3nt: TGCAGCGTTGGCCTAGTCACAGATACGCAGTATTTT

v_gene: TRBV28
abundance: NA
j_gene: TRBJ2-7
d_gene: NA
CDR3aa: CASSAHRARGNEQYF
CDR3nt: TGTGCCAGCAGTGCCCACCGGGCCCGGGGGAACGAGCAGTACTTC

v_gene: TRBV11-2
abundance: many
j_gene: TRBJ2-5
d_gene: NA
CDR3aa: CASTSYQETQYF
CDR3nt: TGTGCCAGCACGAGCTACCAAGAGACCCAGTACTTC

v_gene: TRBV9
abundance: NA
j_gene: TRBJ2-5
d_gene: NA
CDR3aa: CASSVGASGRETQYF
CDR3nt: TGTGCCAGCAGCGTAGGAGCGTCTGGGAGAGAGACCCAGTACTTC

v_gene: TRBV7-9
abundance: few
j_gene: TRBJ2-2
d_gene: TRBD1
CDR3aa: CASSPTTGAGELFF
CDR3nt: TGTGCCAGCAGCCCCACCACAGGGGCCGGGGAGCTGTTTTTT

v_gene: TRBV19
abundance: NA
j_gene: TRBJ2-2
d_gene: TRBD1
CDR3aa: CASNPGQANTGELFF
CDR3nt: TGTGCCAGTAACCCGGGACAGGCGAACACCGGGGAGCTGTTTTTT

v_gene: TRBV11-2
abundance: many
j_gene: TRBJ2-1
d_gene: TRBD2
CDR3aa: CASSFSSSGGLGQFF
CDR3nt: TGTGCCAGCAGCTTTTCGTCTAGCGGGGGGCTAGGGCAGTTCTTC

v_gene: TRBV11-2
abundance: few
j_gene: TRBJ1-3
d_gene: NA
CDR3aa: CASSLSSGNSGNTIYF
CDR3nt: TGTGCCAGCAGCTTAAGTAGCGGGAACTCTGGAAACACCATATATTTT

v_gene: TRBV20-1
abundance: NA
j_gene: TRBJ1-4
d_gene: TRBD1
CDR3aa: CSARDGTGVDLGEKLFF
CDR3nt: TGCAGTGCTAGAGATGGTACAGGGGTTGACTTGGGGGAAAAACTGTTTTTT

v_gene: TRBV11-2
abundance: many
j_gene: TRBJ2-2
d_gene: NA
CDR3aa: CASSFSWTGELFF
CDR3nt: TGTGCCAGCAGCTTCAGCTGGACCGGGGAGCTGTTTTTT

v_gene: TRBV6-1
abundance: many
j_gene: TRBJ2-1
d_gene: NA
CDR3aa: CASSRGGRGASGFNEQFF
CDR3nt: TGTGCCAGCAGTAGGGGGGGTCGCGGAGCTAGCGGCTTCAATGAGCAGTTCTTC

v_gene: TRBV3-1
abundance: many
j_gene: TRBJ1-1
d_gene: NA
CDR3aa: CASSQEGGATEAFF
CDR3nt: TGTGCCAGCAGCCAAGAGGGGGGAGCCACTGAAGCTTTCTTT

v_gene: TRBV2
abundance: NA
j_gene: TRBJ1-6
d_gene: TRBD1
CDR3aa: CASGDRARALHF
CDR3nt: TGTGCCAGCGGGGACAGGGCGCGGGCCCTCCACTTT

v_gene: TRBV12-3/TRBV12-4
abundance: few
j_gene: TRBJ2-1
d_gene: NA
CDR3aa: CASSSSTSENEQFF
CDR3nt: NA

v_gene: TRBV18
abundance: many
j_gene: TRBJ2-1
d_gene: NA
CDR3aa: CASSPAGIGNEQFF
CDR3nt: TGTGCCAGCTCACCTGCGGGAATCGGCAATGAGCAGTTCTTC

v_gene: TRBV6-2/TRBV6-3
abundance: few
j_gene: TRBJ1-2
d_gene: NA
CDR3aa: CASSYSGGDNYGYTF
CDR3nt: TGTGCCAGCAGTTACTCGGGTGGAGATAACTATGGCTACACCTTC

v_gene: TRBV28
abundance: many
j_gene: TRBJ1-1
d_gene: NA
CDR3aa: CASSLGRGGTEAFF
CDR3nt: TGTGCCAGCAGTTTAGGCAGGGGAGGCACTGAAGCTTTCTTT